This T cell receptor beta chain was sequenced in a study of blood T cell repertoires in COVID-19. About the study: Collection of acute and convalescent COVID-19 samples took place in the United States, Italy and Spain.

There are 16 residues in the CDR3. Trimming shortened V by 0 bases and J by 4 bases, and 16 bases separated the two germline ends. Germline values: CDR1 LGHNA, CDR2 YSLEER. Data came from immunoSEQ multiplex PCR; TCRdb stores just in-frame clones and leaves some out. Of over 20,000 clones in the sample, roughly 92% were seen once. Sequenced input: peripheral blood. The V gene is TRBV4-3, the J gene TRBJ2-7; D unresolved. The origin of this receptor is a human donor in a cohort sampled during active COVID-19. The CDR3 is CASSQDLARRFYEQYF. The CDR3 region has the DNA TGCGCCAGCAGCCAAGATTTGGCGCGGCGTTTTTACGAGCAGTACTTC.